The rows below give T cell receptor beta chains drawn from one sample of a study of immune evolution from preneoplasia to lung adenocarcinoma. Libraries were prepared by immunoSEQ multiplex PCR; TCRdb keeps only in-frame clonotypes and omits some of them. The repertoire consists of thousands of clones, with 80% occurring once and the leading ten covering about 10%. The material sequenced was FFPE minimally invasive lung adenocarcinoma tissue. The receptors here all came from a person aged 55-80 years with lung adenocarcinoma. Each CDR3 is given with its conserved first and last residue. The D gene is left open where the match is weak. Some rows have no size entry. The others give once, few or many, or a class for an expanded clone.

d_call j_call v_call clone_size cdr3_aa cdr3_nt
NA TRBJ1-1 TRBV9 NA CASSLGTLGNTEAFF TGTGCCAGCAGCCTAGGGACCCTAGGCAACACTGAAGCTTTCTTT
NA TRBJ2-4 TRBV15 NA CATSSTQGVLAKNIQYF TGTGCCACCAGCAGTACACAGGGAGTTCTAGCCAAAAACATTCAGTACTTC
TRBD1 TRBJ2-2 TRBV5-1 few CASSRRDSTGELFF TGCGCCAGCAGCCGCCGGGACAGCACCGGGGAGCTGTTTTTT
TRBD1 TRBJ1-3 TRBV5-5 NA CASQPGGENTIYF TGTGCCTCCCAGCCAGGGGGTGAAAACACCATATATTTT
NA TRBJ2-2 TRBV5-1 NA CASSLGLGFTGELFF TGCGCCAGCAGCTTGGGACTAGGTTTCACCGGGGAGCTGTTTTTT
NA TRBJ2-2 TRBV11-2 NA CASKNDPGGGTGELFF TGTGCCAGCAAAAATGACCCAGGGGGGGGAACCGGGGAGCTGTTTTTT
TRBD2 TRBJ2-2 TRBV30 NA CAWSRSGITGELFF TGTGCCTGGAGTCGGAGCGGGATCACCGGGGAGCTGTTTTTT
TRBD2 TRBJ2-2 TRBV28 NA CASSTGLAGEVPGELFF TGTGCCAGCAGTACAGGACTAGCGGGAGAGGTTCCCGGGGAGCTGTTTTTT
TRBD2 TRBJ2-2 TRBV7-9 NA CASSTGTTNTGELFF TGTGCCAGCAGTACCGGGACTACGAACACCGGGGAGCTGTTTTTT
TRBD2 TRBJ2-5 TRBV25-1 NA CASSPQTSGVQETQYF TGTGCCAGCAGCCCTCAGACTAGCGGGGTGCAAGAGACCCAGTACTTC
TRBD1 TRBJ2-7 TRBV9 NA CASSVAGTGYHEQYF TGTGCCAGCAGCGTAGCCGGGACAGGGTACCACGAGCAGTACTTC
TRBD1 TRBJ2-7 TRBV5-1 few CASSLAGQGSEQYF TGCGCCAGCAGCTTGGCGGGACAGGGCAGCGAGCAGTACTTC
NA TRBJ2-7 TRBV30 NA CAWMGETYEQYF TGTGCCTGGATGGGGGAAACCTACGAGCAGTACTTC
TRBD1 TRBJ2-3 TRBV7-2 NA CASLDRGDTQYF TGTGCCAGCCTTGACAGGGGGGATACGCAGTATTTT
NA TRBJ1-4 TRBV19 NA CASSVIREKLFF TGTGCCAGTAGTGTAATACGGGAAAAACTGTTTTTT
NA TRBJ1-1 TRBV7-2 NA CASSLGYGGGEAFF TGTGCCAGCAGCTTAGGTTATGGGGGTGGAGAAGCTTTCTTT
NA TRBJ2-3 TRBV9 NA CASATRGLTDTQYF TGTGCCAGCGCCACGAGGGGCCTCACAGATACGCAGTATTTT
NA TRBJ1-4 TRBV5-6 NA CASSGGDEKLFF TGTGCCAGCAGCGGAGGGGACGAAAAACTGTTTTTT
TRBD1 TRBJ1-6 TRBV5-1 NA CASSLGQENSPLHF TGCGCCAGCAGCCTCGGACAGGAGAATTCACCCCTCCACTTT
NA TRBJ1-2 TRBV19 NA CASSVGQLYGYTF TGTGCCAGTAGCGTAGGGCAACTCTATGGCTACACCTTC
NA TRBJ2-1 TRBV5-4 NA CASSVGPSLGNEQFF TGTGCCAGCAGCGTTGGGCCCTCGTTAGGCAATGAGCAGTTCTTC
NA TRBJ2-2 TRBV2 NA CASSEWGNTGELFF TGTGCCAGCAGTGAATGGGGGAACACCGGGGAGCTGTTTTTT
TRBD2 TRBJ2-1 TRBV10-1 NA CASSLAGTGSYNEQFF TGCGCCAGCAGTTTAGCGGGAACGGGATCCTACAATGAGCAGTTCTTC
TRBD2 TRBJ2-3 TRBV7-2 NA CASSFLAGTSTDTQYF TGTGCCAGCAGCTTTCTAGCGGGCACTAGCACAGATACGCAGTATTTT
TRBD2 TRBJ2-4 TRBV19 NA CASSTGLADVIQYF TGTGCCAGTAGTACCGGACTAGCGGACGTCATTCAGTACTTC
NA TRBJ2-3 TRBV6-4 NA CASSLADSTDTQYF TGTGCCAGCAGTTTAGCGGACTCCACAGATACGCAGTATTTT
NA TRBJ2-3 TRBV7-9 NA CASSLVVSTDTQYF TGTGCCAGCAGCTTAGTTGTGAGCACAGATACGCAGTATTTT
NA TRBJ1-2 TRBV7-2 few CASSLPGGINYGYTF TGTGCCAGCAGCTTACCAGGAGGGATTAACTATGGCTACACCTTC
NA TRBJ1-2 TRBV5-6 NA CASSFGKSYTF TGTGCCAGCAGCTTCGGTAAGAGCTACACCTTC
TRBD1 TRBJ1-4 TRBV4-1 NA CASSQRGGETNEKLFF TGCGCCAGCAGCCAGAGAGGGGGCGAGACTAATGAAAAACTGTTTTTT
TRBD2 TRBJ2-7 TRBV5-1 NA CASSLESSTSGRASYEQYF TGCGCCAGCAGCTTGGAATCGTCGACTAGCGGGAGGGCATCCTACGAGCAGTACTTC
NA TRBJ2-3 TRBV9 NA CASSVGQDLFTDTQYF TGTGCCAGCAGCGTAGGTCAGGACCTTTTCACAGATACGCAGTATTTT
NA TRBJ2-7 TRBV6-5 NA CASSYSGGSYEQYF TGTGCCAGCAGTTACTCCGGGGGATCCTACGAGCAGTACTTC
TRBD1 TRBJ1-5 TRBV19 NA CASSEKGAVQPQHF TGTGCCAGTAGTGAGAAGGGGGCGGTTCAGCCCCAGCATTTT
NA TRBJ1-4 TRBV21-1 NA CASSKGAASTNEKLFF TGTGCCAGCAGCAAAGGGGCAGCTTCAACTAATGAAAAACTGTTTTTT
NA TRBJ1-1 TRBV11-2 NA CASGSRGNTEAFF TGTGCCAGCGGAAGCAGGGGGAACACTGAAGCTTTCTTT
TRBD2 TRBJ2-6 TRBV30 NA CAWSVRAGGRPGANVLTF TGTGCCTGGAGTGTAAGGGCGGGAGGCCGCCCAGGGGCCAACGTCCTGACTTTC
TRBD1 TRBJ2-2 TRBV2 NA CASRGTEYTGELFF TGTGCCAGCAGAGGGACAGAGTACACCGGGGAGCTGTTTTTT
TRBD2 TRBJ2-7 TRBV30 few CAWGPSGPLYEQYF TGTGCCTGGGGCCCTAGCGGCCCCCTCTACGAGCAGTACTTC
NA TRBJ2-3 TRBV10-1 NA CASSERLPLDTQYF TGCGCCAGCAGTGAACGCCTCCCCTTGGATACGCAGTATTTT
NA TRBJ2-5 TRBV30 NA CAWSVRLGGRETQYF TGTGCCTGGAGTGTACGACTCGGGGGCAGGGAGACCCAGTACTTC
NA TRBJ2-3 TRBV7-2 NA CASSLRQGGSTDTQYF TGTGCCAGCAGCTTAAGGCAGGGCGGTAGTACAGATACGCAGTATTTT
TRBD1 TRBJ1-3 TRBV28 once CASKSPGQGSGNTIYF TGTGCCAGCAAGTCACCGGGACAGGGGTCTGGAAACACCATATATTTT
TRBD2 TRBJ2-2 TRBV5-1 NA CASSARTSGANTGELFF TGCGCCAGCAGCGCTAGGACTAGCGGGGCGAACACCGGGGAGCTGTTTTTT
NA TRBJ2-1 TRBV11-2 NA CASSLKPEQFF TGTGCCAGCAGCTTAAAACCCGAGCAGTTCTTC
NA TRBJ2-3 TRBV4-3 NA CASSRSGRRTDTQYF TGCGCCAGCAGCCGCTCCGGGCGGCGCACAGATACGCAGTATTTT
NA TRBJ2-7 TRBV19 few CASRGTGSKALEQYF TGTGCCAGTAGGGGGACGGGGTCCAAGGCTTTGGAGCAGTACTTC
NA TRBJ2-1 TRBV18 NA CASSREAMNHNEQFF TGTGCCAGCTCACGGGAGGCGATGAACCACAATGAGCAGTTCTTC
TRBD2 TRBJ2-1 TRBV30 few CAWSVPGRGEQFF TGTGCCTGGAGCGTCCCCGGGAGGGGCGAGCAGTTCTTC
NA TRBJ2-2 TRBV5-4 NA CASYKRGTGTGELFF TGTGCCAGCTATAAAAGGGGGACCGGCACCGGGGAGCTGTTTTTT
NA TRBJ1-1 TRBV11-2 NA CASSFDPTQAFF TGTGCCAGCAGCTTCGACCCTACCCAAGCTTTCTTT